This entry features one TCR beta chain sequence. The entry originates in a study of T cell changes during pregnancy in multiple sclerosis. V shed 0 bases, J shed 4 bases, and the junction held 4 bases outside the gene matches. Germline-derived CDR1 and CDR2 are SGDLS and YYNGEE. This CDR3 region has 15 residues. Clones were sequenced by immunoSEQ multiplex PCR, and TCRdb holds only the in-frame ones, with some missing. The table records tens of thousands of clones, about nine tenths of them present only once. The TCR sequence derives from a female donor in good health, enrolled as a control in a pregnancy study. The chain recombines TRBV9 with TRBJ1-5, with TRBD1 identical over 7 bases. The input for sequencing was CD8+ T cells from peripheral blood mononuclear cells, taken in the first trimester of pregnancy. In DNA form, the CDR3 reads TGTGCCAGCAGCGTAGGGGACAGACAAAATCAGCCCCAGCATTTT. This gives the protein CASSVGDRQNQPQHF.